The 19 T cell receptor beta chains given below trace back to one sample, sequenced in a study of tumor and adjacent non-tumor tissue in lung cancer. TCRbeta libraries were built with three rounds of nested PCR, modified from ARM-PCR. TCRdb analysed the multiplex PCR reads with MiXCR anew, one entry per CDR3 protein. The repertoire has 40,000 to 45,000 distinct CDR3 sequences, around three fifths of them found once; the top ten carry 45% to 50%. RNA was extracted from bulk tissue without any cell sorting. The normal lung tissue was taken more than 3 cm from the tumor edge. Sequencing was performed on distant non-tumor lung tissue. Every receptor here comes from a man aged 50 to 60 with non-small cell lung cancer.

Comment on this clonotype: It is likely a read error, because the conserved phenylalanine at the end of the CDR3 is missing. The chain joins TRBV6-1 to TRBJ2-7, with D possibly being TRBD1 (5 bases). Germline CDR1 is MNHNS and CDR2 is SASEGT. The CDR3 runs 14 residues. The DNA of the CDR3 is TGTGCCAGTAGTGAAAGGCAGGGCGACTACGAGCAGTACTTA. This encodes CASSERQGDYEQYL.

V gene TRBV29-1 combines with J gene TRBJ2-1, with a weak D call TRBD2 (7 bases). This CDR3 region has 15 residues. Germline CDR1 reads SQVTM; CDR2 reads ANQGSEA. The CDR3 protein is CSDELLSGGQNEQFF. CDR3 DNA sequence: TGCAGTGACGAACTTCTATCGGGAGGACAGAATGAGCAGTTCTTC.

The chain has TRBV20-1 and TRBJ1-6, with 7 bases identical to TRBD1. The CDR3 sequence is 17 residues long. Germline-derived CDR1 and CDR2 are DFQATT and SNEGSKA (reference sequence). With V trimmed by 2 bases and J by 1 base, 8 bases remained unmatched. The chain's CDR3 is CSARTTGMVSYNSPLHF. The CDR3 DNA is TGCAGTGCTAGAACGACAGGGATGGTATCCTATAATTCACCCCTCCACTTT.

Notes on this clonotype: One end of the junction is discordant with germline, which a read error may explain. The J gene is TRBJ2-1, the V gene TRBV7-9; TRBD1 agrees at 7 bases. Germline V gene data show CDR1 as SEHNR and CDR2 as FQNEAQ (reference sequence). This CDR3 is built from 14 residues. In nucleotides, the CDR3 is TGCGCCAGCAACACCGGACAGGAGTACATTGAGCAGTTCTTC. Its protein product is CASNTGQEYIEQFF.

As concerns this clonotype: A much larger clone differs from this one at a single base, so this may be a read error. V and J are TRBV5-1 and TRBJ1-2, with D unclear. The CDR3 consists of 14 residues. The V gene's germline CDR1 is SGHRS and CDR2 YFSETQ. The chain's CDR3 is CASRLADTGYGYTF. The CDR3 bases are TGCGCCAGCAGATTGGCCGATACCGGCTATGGCTACACCTTC.

With respect to this clonotype: Being one base from a much bigger clone, this may be a read error. This chain joins TRBV29-1 and TRBJ2-3; D is unresolved. The germline V and J ends were trimmed by 8 bases and 1 base, with 10 bases remaining between them. CDR3 length: 12 amino acids. Germline loops: CDR1 SQVTM, CDR2 ANQGSEA. The CDR3 sequence is CSTWVGTDTQYF. DNA for the CDR3: TGCAGCACATGGGTGGGCACAGATACGCAGTATTTT.

A remark on this clonotype: At one boundary the junction diverges from the germline segment, which might be a read error. The V gene is TRBV14, the J gene TRBJ2-2; D is possibly TRBD1 (6 bases). There are 14 residues in the CDR3. The germline CDR1 and CDR2 sequences are SGHDN and FVKESK. CDR3 protein: CVSSQATGLGELFF. CDR3 coding DNA: TGTGTCAGCAGCCAAGCGACAGGTCTCGGGGAGCTGTTTTTT.

This clonotype appeared a few times. The CDR3 does not close with the conserved phenylalanine or tryptophan, likely indicating a read error. V and J are TRBV29-1 and TRBJ2-2; 7 bases agree with TRBD2. Germline loops: CDR1 SQVTM, CDR2 ANQGSEA. The CDR3 runs to 15 residues. The CDR3 sequence: CSVDYVGGNTVELFS. The CDR3 DNA reads TGCAGCGTTGATTATGTGGGAGGGAACACCGTGGAGCTGTTTTCT.

A note on this clonotype: At one boundary the junction diverges from the germline segment, which might be a read error. V and J are TRBV4-2 and TRBJ2-5; TRBD2 might be the D (5 bases). This CDR3 is built from 15 residues. Germline V CDR1 and CDR2: LGHNA, YNFKEQ. CDR3 sequence reads: CASSQGRTPGETQYF. In DNA form, the CDR3 reads TGTGCCAGTAGCCAAGGTCGGACCCCGGGGGAGACCCAGTACTTC.

In this sample, this clonotype turned up many times. The V and J genes are TRBV29-1 and TRBJ1-1; the match to TRBD1 covers 7 bases. J gave up 0 bases and V 7 bases, and 5 bases lay outside the gene matches. The CDR3 loop spans 13 amino acids. In germline, CDR1 is SQVTM, CDR2 ANQGSEA. The CDR3 region is CSEQGFMNTEAFF. The CDR3 coding sequence is TGCAGCGAACAGGGGTTTATGAACACTGAAGCTTTCTTT.

CDR3 sequence reads: CAISDGWEGSNEQFF. CDR3 nucleotide sequence: TGTGCCATTAGCGATGGGTGGGAGGGAAGCAATGAGCAGTTCTTC. The chain has TRBV7-9 and TRBJ2-1; 7 bases match TRBD2. Germline V gives CDR1 SEHNR, CDR2 FQNEAQ (reference sequence). V gave up 10 bases and J gave up 6 bases; unmatched junction bases: 15. This CDR3 comprises 15 residues.

On this clonotype itself: A read error may produce the germline difference seen at one junction end. The CDR3 DNA sequence: TGTGCCCGACAGGTTTGGTCCACTAAAGCTTTCTTT. This translates into CARQVWSTKAFF. The chain couples TRBV11-3 to TRBJ1-1; maybe TRBD1 (6 bases). CDR1 and CDR2 from the germline V gene are SGHNT and YENEEA. This CDR3 has 12 residues.

This clonotype was observed a few times. One junction end does not reproduce the germline sequence, and a read error may be involved. The J gene is TRBJ2-7, the V gene TRBV20-1; D call uncertain. Germline values: CDR1 DFQATT, CDR2 SNEGSKA (reference sequence). This CDR3 is built from 12 residues. The CDR3 bases are TGCGGTGCTTCCCAAAGTACCTACGAGCAGTACTTC. It yields the protein CGASQSTYEQYF.

As regards this clonotype: A read error may be the cause here, since a much bigger clone is one base away. The CDR3 DNA is TGTGTCAGCAGAGACACAGGGGTGGGACAGCCCCAGCATTTT. Translating it yields CVSRDTGVGQPQHF. The rearrangement uses TRBV28 and TRBJ1-5; 7 nucleotides agree with TRBD1. CDR3 length: 14 residues. Germline CDR1 and CDR2: MDHEN and SYDVKM.

On this clonotype: A much larger clone differs by one base, so this may be a read error. The V and J genes are TRBV7-9 and TRBJ1-2, with 7 positions matching TRBD1. Germline CDR1 reads SEHNR; CDR2 reads FQNEAQ (reference sequence). The CDR3 is 16 amino acids. Trimming took 2 bases from V and 2 from J; bases not matched to a gene: 8. The CDR3 DNA sequence: TGTGCCAGCAGCTTACAGGACAGGCCCGAGAACTATGGCTACACCTTC. Protein product: CASSLQDRPENYGYTF.

The table lists this clonotype with a few counts. The conserved final phenylalanine or tryptophan is absent from the CDR3, which likely points to a read error. This chain uses TRBV11-2 with TRBJ1-1; D unclear. Germline loops: CDR1 SGHAT, CDR2 FQNNGV. CDR3 length: 13 residues. V lost 3 bases to trimming and J lost 4 bases, with 9 bases between them. The CDR3 loop reads CASSLKRSTEAFS. In nucleotides, the CDR3 is TGTGCCAGCAGCTTGAAGAGGAGCACTGAAGCTTTCTCT.

This chain connects TRBV28 to TRBJ2-3; D could derive from TRBD1 or TRBD2 (5 bases each). This CDR3 comprises 13 residues. Germline V CDR1 and CDR2: MDHEN, SYDVKM. CDR3 sequence: CVGSWGITDTQYF. The CDR3 coding sequence is TGTGTCGGTAGCTGGGGGATCACAGATACGCAGTATTTT.

This clonotype was observed a few times. V usage is TRBV4-1 and J usage is TRBJ2-1; TRBD1 matches at 8 bases. Germline V gene sequence: CDR1 MGHRA, CDR2 YSYEKL. The V segment lost 1 base and the J segment 5 bases; nucleotides outside the gene matches: 4. The CDR3 has 15 residues. Written as DNA, the CDR3 is TGCGCCAGCAGCCAAGTTCCGGGACAGGACAATGAGCAGTTCTTC. This translates into CASSQVPGQDNEQFF.

This clonotype was recorded a few times. Just one base apart from a much larger clone, this may be a read error. Likely a read error: the CDR3 ends without its conserved phenylalanine or tryptophan. The chain recombines TRBV6-5 with TRBJ2-1; possibly TRBD1 for D (6 bases). The germline CDR1 and CDR2 sequences are MNHEY and SVGAGI. The V end was cut by 2 bases, the J end by 8 bases, with 16 bases between. The CDR3 contains 15 residues. The CDR3 coding sequence is TGTGCCAGCAGTTACACCTCCACAGGGACCGATGAGCAGTTCCTC. It specifies CASSYTSTGTDEQFL.